The 8 T cell receptor beta chains below all came from one sample that was sequenced in a study of cytomegalovirus exposure and HLA in healthy donors. Assay: immunoSEQ multiplex PCR; the TCRdb copy retains only in-frame clones and omits some. Among approximately 150,000 clones listed, around 90% were seen once. Input material: PBMCs. The receptors here all came from a woman in her late teens or twenties in good health and CMV-seropositive.

The chain couples TRBV29-1 to TRBJ2-7; tentative D call: TRBD2 (6 bases). CDR1 is SQVTM and CDR2 is ANQGSEA in the germline V gene. The V gene lost 4 bases and the J gene lost 1 base, with 14 bases spanning the gap. The CDR3 runs to 14 residues. The CDR3 coding sequence is TGCAGCGTTGTGAGTTGGGACTCTTCCTACGAGCAGTACTTC. This sequence encodes CSVVSWDSSYEQYF.

V is TRBV5-1 and J is TRBJ2-5, with D possibly being TRBD2 (5 bases). The CDR3 runs to 13 residues. The germline V and J ends were trimmed by 0 bases and 4 bases, with 7 bases remaining between them. CDR1 is SGHRS and CDR2 is YFSETQ in the germline V gene. This CDR3 reads CASSLDGVETQYF. CDR3 nucleotide sequence: TGCGCCAGCAGCTTGGACGGGGTAGAGACCCAGTACTTC.

The chain employs TRBV7-9 and TRBJ1-6; D gene unclear. V lost 3 bases and J lost 10, with 13 bases in between. CDR1 SEHNR and CDR2 FQNEAQ come from the germline V gene (reference sequence). This CDR3 contains 14 residues. The CDR3 loop is CASSFSSEGSPLHF. The DNA of the CDR3 is TGTGCCAGCAGCTTTTCGTCCGAGGGATCACCCCTCCACTTT.

The V gene is TRBV9, the J gene TRBJ1-1; D uncertain. Per germline, CDR1 SGDLS and CDR2 YYNGEE. The CDR3 spans 14 residues. V lost 0 bases, J lost 5 bases, and 11 bases lay in between. The CDR3 sequence: CASSVVAGSTEAFF. As DNA, the CDR3 is TGTGCCAGCAGCGTAGTCGCGGGGTCAACTGAAGCTTTCTTT.

V gene TRBV5-1 combines with J gene TRBJ2-5; TRBD1 matches at 9 bases. Germline CDR1 reads SGHRS; CDR2 reads YFSETQ. V was pared by 4 bases and J by 3 bases, with 4 bases of the junction left unmatched. The CDR3 contains 14 residues. CDR3 coding DNA: TGCGCCAGCAGCCGGGGACAGGGAAAAGAGACCCAGTACTTC. It specifies CASSRGQGKETQYF.

CDR3 DNA: TGTGCCAGCAGTTTAGGTCGTTGGGCCGATCACGAGCAGTACTTC. Protein sequence: CASSLGRWADHEQYF. The chain combines TRBV28 with TRBJ2-7; unclear D gene. Trimming stripped 2 bases from V and 5 bases from J, with 16 bases between. Looked up from germline, CDR1 is MDHEN and CDR2 is SYDVKM. The CDR3 extends over 15 amino acids.

The rearrangement joins TRBV19 to TRBJ2-5, with TRBD2 as a possible D gene (6 bases). The ends were cut back, 5 bases at V and 5 bases at J, with 12 bases in the middle. Per germline, CDR1 LNHDA and CDR2 SQIVND (reference sequence). CDR3 length: 13 residues. CDR3 in DNA: TGTGCCAGTAGTTTTGGCGGGGCGGAGACCCAGTACTTC. It encodes CASSFGGAETQYF.

This rearrangement joins TRBV27 to TRBJ2-7; maybe TRBD1 (5 bases). V lost 2 bases to trimming and J lost 0 bases, with 8 bases between them. Germline-derived CDR1 and CDR2 are MNHEY and SMNVEV (reference sequence). The length of the CDR3 is 14 residues. Written as DNA, the CDR3 is TGTGCCAGCAGTTTAAGACAGAGCTCCTACGAGCAGTACTTC. Translation gives CASSLRQSSYEQYF.